The TCR beta chain under discussion was sequenced for a study of cytomegalovirus exposure and HLA in healthy donors. Whole-study findings and limits: Later analysis reportedly placed an Asian-associated ancestry cluster below the roughly 630-donor mean in N-insertions. Reported results showed that the classifier diagnosed cytomegalovirus status with high specificity and sensitivity. Analysis was performed later, and it showed HLA-associated TCR beta chains to be more clonally expanded than equally common others.

In nominal health when sampled, donors likely had unrecorded immune exposures nonetheless. This clone was seen more than once but under ten times. What it recognizes is unknown. Use of 60 Vbeta and 13 Jbeta primers characterized the PCR. The protocol was immunoSEQ multiplex PCR, while the TCRdb copy is restricted to in-frame clones and leaves out a portion. The sample lists 100,000 to 150,000 clones, 81% occurring once. Trimming at V came to 6 bases and at J to 3 bases, leaving 4 bases not matched to a gene. Germline CDR1 is WNHNN and CDR2 is SYGVQD (reference sequence). The CDR3 spans 14 residues. Sequencing was carried out using PBMCs. The chain recombines TRBV10-1 with TRBJ2-3, with TRBD1 matching 9 bases. This receptor was obtained from a woman between 40 and 55 years old in good health and CMV-seronegative. In nucleotides, the CDR3 is TGCGCCAGCAGCCTCGGACAGGGGACAGATACGCAGTATTTT. It yields the protein CASSLGQGTDTQYF.